This T cell receptor beta chain was found in a study of blood T cell repertoires in COVID-19. Study as a whole: The United States, Italy and Spain were the sources of the acute and convalescent COVID-19 samples. Sources were T cells, B-cell-depleted T cells, or PBMCs; the material itself was cDNA or gDNA.

Per the authors' pipeline: Amplification of reference gene primers was used by the study to estimate nucleated cell counts. Assay used: immunoSEQ multiplex PCR; TCRdb lists only in-frame clones, some missing. The DNA gave D and trimming, while V, J and clone size come from that table. The sample holds 55,000 to 85,000 clones, roughly 78% seen once. Between the trimmed V and J ends, which lost 2 bases and 1 base, there was a span of 8 bases. The CDR3 covers 14 residues. CDR1 is SEHNR and CDR2 is FQNEAQ in the germline V gene (reference sequence). The source of this sequence is a man in his 60s with active or convalescent COVID-19. The rearrangement uses TRBV7-9 and TRBJ2-5, with D hard to call. The sequenced material came from peripheral blood. CDR3 amino acids: CASSLWSSQETQYF. The CDR3 nucleotides are TGTGCCAGCAGCTTATGGAGCTCCCAAGAGACCCAGTACTTC.